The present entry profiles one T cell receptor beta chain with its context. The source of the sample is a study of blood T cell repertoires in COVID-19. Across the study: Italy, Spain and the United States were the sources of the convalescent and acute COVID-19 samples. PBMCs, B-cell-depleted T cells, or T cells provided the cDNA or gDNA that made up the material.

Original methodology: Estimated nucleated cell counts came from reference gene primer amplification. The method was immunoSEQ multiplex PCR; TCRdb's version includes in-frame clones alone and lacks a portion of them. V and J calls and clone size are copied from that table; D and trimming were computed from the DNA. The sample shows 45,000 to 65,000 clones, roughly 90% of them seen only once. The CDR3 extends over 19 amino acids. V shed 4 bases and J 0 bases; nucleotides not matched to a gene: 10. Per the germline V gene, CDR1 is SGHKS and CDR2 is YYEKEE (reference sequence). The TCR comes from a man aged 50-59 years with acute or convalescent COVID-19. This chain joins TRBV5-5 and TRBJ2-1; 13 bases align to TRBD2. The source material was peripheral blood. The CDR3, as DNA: TGTGCCAGCAGCCCGTCGGGACTAGCGGGACCCAGCTCCTACAATGAGCAGTTCTTC. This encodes CASSPSGLAGPSSYNEQFF.